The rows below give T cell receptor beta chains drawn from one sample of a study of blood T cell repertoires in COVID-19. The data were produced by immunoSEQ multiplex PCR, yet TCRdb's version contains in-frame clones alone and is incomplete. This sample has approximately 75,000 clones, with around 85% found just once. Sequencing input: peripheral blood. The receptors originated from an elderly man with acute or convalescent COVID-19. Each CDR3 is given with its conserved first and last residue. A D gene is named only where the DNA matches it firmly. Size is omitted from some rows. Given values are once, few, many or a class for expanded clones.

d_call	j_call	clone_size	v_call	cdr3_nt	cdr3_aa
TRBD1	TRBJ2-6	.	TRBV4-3	TGCGCCAGCAGCCAAGAGTGGGGGACAGGGTACGCTGGGGCCAACGTCCTGACTTTC	CASSQEWGTGYAGANVLTF
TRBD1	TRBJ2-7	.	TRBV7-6	TGTGCCAGCAGCCCTACGGGACAGGGATACTCCTACGAGCAGTACTTC	CASSPTGQGYSYEQYF
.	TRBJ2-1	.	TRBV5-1	TGCGCCAGCAGCTTGGCATCCAGGGGCTCCTACAATGAGCAGTTCTTC	CASSLASRGSYNEQFF
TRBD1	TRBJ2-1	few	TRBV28	TGTGTGTCGACCAGGGGGCCCAACAATGAGCAGTTCTTC	CVSTRGPNNEQFF
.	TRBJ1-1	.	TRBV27	TGTGCCAGCAGTCAATTGGGGGCCGACACTGAAGCTTTCTTT	CASSQLGADTEAFF
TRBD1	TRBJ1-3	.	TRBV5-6	TGTGCCAGCAGCCCGGACAGGGCGAGCGCTTATGGAAACACCATATATTTT	CASSPDRASAYGNTIYF
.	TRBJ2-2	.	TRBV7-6	TGTGCCAGCAGCAGTAGACAGGTTAACACCGGGGAGCTGTTTTTT	CASSSRQVNTGELFF
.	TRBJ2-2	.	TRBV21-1	TGTGCCAGCAGCAAAGCGAATATCGGGACAGGGTTGAACACCGGGGAGCTGTTTTTT	CASSKANIGTGLNTGELFF
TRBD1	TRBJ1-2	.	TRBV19	TGTGCCACCCGATTGCGACAGGGGGGTAACTATGGCTACACCTTC	CATRLRQGGNYGYTF
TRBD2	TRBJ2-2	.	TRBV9	TGTGCCAGCAGCGATCGTAGCGGGGGCCTCGCGAACACCGGGGAGCTGTTTTTT	CASSDRSGGLANTGELFF
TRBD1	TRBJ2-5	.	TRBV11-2	TGTGCCAGCAGCGACCGGACAGGGGCGGAGACCCAGTACTTC	CASSDRTGAETQYF
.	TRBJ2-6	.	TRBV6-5	TGTGCCAGCAGTTACTCCCGCAGGGCCGGGGCCAACGTCCTGACTTTC	CASSYSRRAGANVLTF
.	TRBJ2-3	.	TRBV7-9	TGTGCCAGCAGCTTCCCTTCCCGGGGCACAGATACGCAGTATTTT	CASSFPSRGTDTQYF
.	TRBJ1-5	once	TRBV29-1	TGCAGCGCGTCCAGGGGCCCCAATCAGCCCCAGCATTTT	CSASRGPNQPQHF
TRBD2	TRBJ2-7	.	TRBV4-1	TGCGCCAGCAGCCAACCCGGACTAGCGGGAGGCACCGTCCACGAGCAGTACTTC	CASSQPGLAGGTVHEQYF
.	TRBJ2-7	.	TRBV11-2	TGTGCCAGCAGCTCGGCGCGGGGCAGGTACGAGCAGTACTTC	CASSSARGRYEQYF
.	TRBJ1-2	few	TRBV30	TGTGCCTGGAGTGGGCAGGGGTCATGGCTTAACTATGGCTACACCTTC	CAWSGQGSWLNYGYTF
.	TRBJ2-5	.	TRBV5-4	TGTGCCAGCAGCTTGGCCGGGAGCAGGGAGACCCAGTACTTC	CASSLAGSRETQYF
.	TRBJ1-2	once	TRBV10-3	TGTGCCATCAGTGAGTCGTTCGCAAACTACGGCTACACCTTC	CAISESFANYGYTF
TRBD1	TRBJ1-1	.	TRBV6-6	TGTGCCAGCACCCTCACCATAGGGACAGCTAACACTGAAGCTTTCTTT	CASTLTIGTANTEAFF
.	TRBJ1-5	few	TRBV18	TGTGCCAGCTCACCGGATCGCAGGGCCGGCAATCAGCCCCAGCATTTT	CASSPDRRAGNQPQHF
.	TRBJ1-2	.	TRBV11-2	TGTGCCAGCAGCCAAGGGAGGGGGGCCTATGGCTACACCTTC	CASSQGRGAYGYTF
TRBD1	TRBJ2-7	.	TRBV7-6	TGTGCCAGCAGCTTCGGGACAGAGGGATCCTACGAGCAGTACTTC	CASSFGTEGSYEQYF
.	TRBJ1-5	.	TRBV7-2	TGTGCCAGCAGCTTAGGAGGGGGTAATCAGCCCCAGCATTTT	CASSLGGGNQPQHF
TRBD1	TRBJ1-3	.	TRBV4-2	TGTGCCAGCAGCCAAGGGGACAGGGCTCTAACTGGAAACACCATATATTTT	CASSQGDRALTGNTIYF
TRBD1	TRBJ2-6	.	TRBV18	TGTGCCAGCTCAGACAGGGGGCCAACCCCTGGGGCCAACGTCCTGACTTTC	CASSDRGPTPGANVLTF
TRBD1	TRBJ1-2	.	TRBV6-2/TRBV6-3	TGTGCCAGCAGTTCCCGTAGTCAACGGGACAGGGTTAACTATGGCTACACCTTC	CASSSRSQRDRVNYGYTF
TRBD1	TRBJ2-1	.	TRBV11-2	TGTGCCAGCAGCTTAACAGGGGGCTACTACAATGAGCAGTTCTTC	CASSLTGGYYNEQFF
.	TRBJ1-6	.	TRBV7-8	TGTGCCAGCAGCCCGCCCGCGGTCTATAATTCACCCCTCCACTTT	CASSPPAVYNSPLHF
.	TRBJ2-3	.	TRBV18	TGTGCCAGCTCACCCTCGACAGAATCAAATACGCAGTATTTT	CASSPSTESNTQYF
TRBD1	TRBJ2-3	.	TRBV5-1	TGCGCCAGCAGCTTGGGACAGGGGATAGGAGATACGCAGTATTTT	CASSLGQGIGDTQYF
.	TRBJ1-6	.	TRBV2	TGTGCCAGCAGAGAACAGGGATCCTCGAATTCACCCCTCCACTTT	CASREQGSSNSPLHF
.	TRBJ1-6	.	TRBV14	TGTGCCAGCAGCCAAGATTGGGAGAGGACCGTCGGTTCACCCCTCCACTTT	CASSQDWERTVGSPLHF
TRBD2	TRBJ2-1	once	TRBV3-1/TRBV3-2	TGTGCCAGCAGCCCAGGGACTAGCTGGGACAATGAGCAGTTCTTC	CASSPGTSWDNEQFF
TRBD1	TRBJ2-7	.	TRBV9	TGTGCCAGCAGCGGGGACAGGGGAGACGAGCAGTACTTC	CASSGDRGDEQYF
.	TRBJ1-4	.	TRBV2	TGTGCCAGCAGTGAAGGTGCGGGGTTTGCAACTAATGAAAAACTGTTTTTT	CASSEGAGFATNEKLFF